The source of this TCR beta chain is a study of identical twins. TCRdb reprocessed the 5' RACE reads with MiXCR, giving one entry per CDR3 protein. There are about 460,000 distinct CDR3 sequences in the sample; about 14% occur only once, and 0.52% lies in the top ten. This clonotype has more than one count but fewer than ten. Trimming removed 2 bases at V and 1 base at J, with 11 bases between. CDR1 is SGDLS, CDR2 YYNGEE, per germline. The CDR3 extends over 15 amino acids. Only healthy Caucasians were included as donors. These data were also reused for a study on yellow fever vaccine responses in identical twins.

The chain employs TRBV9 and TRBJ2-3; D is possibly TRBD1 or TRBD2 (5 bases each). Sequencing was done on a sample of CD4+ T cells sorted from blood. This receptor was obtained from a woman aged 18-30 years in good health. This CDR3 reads CASSVRDGRTDTQYF. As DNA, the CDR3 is TGTGCCAGCAGCGTCCGGGACGGACGCACAGATACGCAGTATTTT.